The rows below give T cell receptor beta chains drawn from one sample of a study of shared clonotypes between healthy human individuals. The assay was immunoSEQ multiplex PCR, and TCRdb's table has in-frame clones only and misses some. The table records hundreds of thousands of clones, 85% to 95% of them present only once. Sequenced: naive CD8+ T cells sorted from blood. These receptor sequences come from a man aged 25-45 years in good health. The CDR3 runs from the conserved cysteine through the conserved F or W. The D gene is left open where the match is weak. A clone size is listed for some rows: how often the clone was seen (once, few, many), or a class if it is expanded.

v_call	clone_size	d_call	j_call	cdr3_aa	cdr3_nt
TRBV5-4	once	TRBD2	TRBJ2-1	CASSLALAGLNEQFF	TGTGCCAGCAGCTTGGCACTAGCGGGGTTAAATGAGCAGTTCTTC
TRBV7-9	many	.	TRBJ2-1	CASSLVDRIYNEQFF	TGTGCCAGCAGCCTCGTAGACAGGATTTACAATGAGCAGTTCTTC
TRBV5-8	.	TRBD2	TRBJ2-5	CASSSGLAGEETQYF	TGTGCCAGCAGCTCAGGACTAGCGGGGGAAGAGACCCAGTACTTC
TRBV11-3	.	TRBD2	TRBJ2-2	CASSTRTSGRAGELFF	TGTGCCAGCAGCACCCGGACTAGCGGGAGGGCCGGGGAGCTGTTTTTT
TRBV2	.	TRBD2	TRBJ2-5	CASIPFGGSPSQETQYF	TGTGCCAGCATTCCATTCGGGGGGTCTCCTAGTCAAGAGACCCAGTACTTC
TRBV27	.	TRBD1	TRBJ2-1	CASSLGTGGYNEQFF	TGTGCCAGCAGCCTCGGGACAGGGGGCTACAATGAGCAGTTCTTC
TRBV27	.	.	TRBJ2-1	CASSLYGKEQFF	TGTGCCAGCAGTTTGTACGGGAAAGAGCAGTTCTTC
TRBV7-9	.	.	TRBJ1-1	CASSPTGSEGAFF	TGTGCCAGCAGCCCGACAGGAAGCGAGGGAGCTTTCTTT
TRBV7-6	.	TRBD2	TRBJ2-7	CASSYGLAGSSYEQYF	TGTGCCAGCAGCTACGGACTAGCGGGGAGCTCCTACGAGCAGTACTTC
TRBV28	.	.	TRBJ2-7	CASTRTSVSSYEQYF	TGTGCCAGCACCCGGACATCAGTATCCTCCTACGAGCAGTACTTC
TRBV5-4	.	TRBD2	TRBJ2-1	CASSFGTSGYNEQFF	TGTGCCAGCAGTTTCGGGACTAGCGGTTACAATGAGCAGTTCTTC
TRBV7-9	.	.	TRBJ2-2	CARNSETGELFF	TGTGCCAGAAACAGCGAGACCGGGGAGCTGTTTTTT
TRBV27	few	.	TRBJ2-6	CASSLGVTGANVLTF	TGTGCCAGCAGTTTAGGTGTGACTGGGGCCAACGTCCTGACTTTC
TRBV14	once	.	TRBJ2-7	CASSQVSYEQYF	TGTGCCAGCAGCCAAGTAAGCTACGAGCAGTACTTC
TRBV9	.	.	TRBJ2-2	CASSVGGDTGELFF	TGTGCCAGCAGCGTAGGGGGAGACACCGGGGAGCTGTTTTTT
TRBV28	.	.	TRBJ1-1	CASRSALWNTEAFF	TGTGCCAGCAGATCCGCTCTTTGGAACACTGAAGCTTTCTTT
TRBV9	once	.	TRBJ2-2	CASRGNTGELFF	TGTGCCAGCAGAGGAAACACCGGGGAGCTGTTTTTT
TRBV7-7	.	TRBD2	TRBJ2-7	CASSFASGLTYEQYF	TGTGCCAGCAGCTTTGCTAGCGGGTTGACCTACGAGCAGTACTTC
TRBV7-9	.	.	TRBJ1-2	CASSLSRQDNYGYTF	TGTGCCAGCAGCTTATCCAGGCAAGATAACTATGGCTACACCTTC
TRBV30	few	.	TRBJ2-1	CASGMSYHNEQFF	TGTGCCTCCGGGATGAGTTATCACAATGAGCAGTTCTTC
TRBV9	.	.	TRBJ1-3	CASSSAGTGNTIYF	TGTGCCAGCAGCTCAGCGGGTACTGGAAACACCATATATTTT
TRBV5-5	.	.	TRBJ2-3	CASRTALTDTQYF	TGTGCCAGCAGAACGGCCCTCACAGATACGCAGTATTTT
TRBV19	.	.	TRBJ2-7	CASSIPSYEQYF	TGTGCCAGTAGTATCCCCAGCTACGAGCAGTACTTC
TRBV6-1	once	.	TRBJ2-3	CASSDLDGTQYF	TGTGCCAGCAGTGATTTAGACGGTACGCAGTATTTT
TRBV7-8	.	TRBD2	TRBJ2-1	CASSKGASGTAYNEQFF	TGTGCCAGCAGCAAGGGGGCTAGCGGGACGGCCTACAATGAGCAGTTCTTC
TRBV7-9	.	.	TRBJ1-3	CASSPTTEPGNTIYF	TGTGCCAGCAGCCCTACGACAGAACCGGGAAACACCATATATTTT
TRBV29-1	.	.	TRBJ2-2	CSVEIRNTGELFF	TGCAGCGTTGAAATTCGGAACACCGGGGAGCTGTTTTTT
TRBV5-4	.	.	TRBJ2-7	CASSLGPLEQYF	TGTGCCAGCAGCTTGGGCCCGCTGGAGCAGTACTTC
TRBV29-1	.	.	TRBJ1-1	CSVLAENTEAFF	TGCAGCGTATTGGCCGAGAACACTGAAGCTTTCTTT
TRBV4-1	once	TRBD1	TRBJ1-2	CASSLQGGNGYTF	TGCGCCAGCAGCCTACAGGGGGGAAATGGCTACACCTTC
TRBV30	.	TRBD2	TRBJ2-3	CAWRGREYADTQYF	TGTGCCTGGAGGGGGCGGGAGTATGCAGATACGCAGTATTTT
TRBV4-1	.	.	TRBJ2-3	CASSQEGTDTQYF	TGCGCCAGCAGCCAAGAGGGGACAGATACGCAGTATTTT
TRBV7-8	.	.	TRBJ2-1	CASSLVDSQTYNEQFF	TGTGCCAGCAGCTTAGTGGACAGCCAAACCTACAATGAGCAGTTCTTC
TRBV9	.	TRBD1	TRBJ1-1	CASSVAGTGDTEAFF	TGTGCCAGCAGCGTAGCCGGGACAGGGGACACTGAAGCTTTCTTT
TRBV29-1	.	.	TRBJ2-5	CSVSSLGTQYF	TGCAGCGTGAGCTCCCTGGGAACCCAGTACTTC
TRBV7-9	.	TRBD2	TRBJ2-7	CASSTLRGTYEQYF	TGTGCCAGCAGCACCCTGCGGGGGACTTACGAGCAGTACTTC
TRBV6-6	.	.	TRBJ2-1	CASSYEAEKQFF	TGTGCCAGCAGTTACGAGGCAGAGAAGCAGTTCTTC
TRBV2	few	.	TRBJ2-7	CASSEISASYEQYF	TGTGCCAGCAGCGAGATATCCGCCTCCTACGAGCAGTACTTC
TRBV7-8	.	TRBD1	TRBJ2-5	CASSLVPGGPETQYF	TGTGCCAGCAGCTTAGTGCCAGGGGGCCCAGAGACCCAGTACTTC
TRBV13	.	TRBD2	TRBJ2-7	CASSLGLAGGDEQYF	TGTGCCAGCAGCTTAGGGCTAGCGGGAGGCGACGAGCAGTACTTC
TRBV6-5	.	.	TRBJ1-1	CASSKGVGAEAFF	TGTGCCAGCAGTAAGGGGGTGGGGGCTGAAGCTTTCTTT
TRBV7-9	.	.	TRBJ2-7	CASSLFRDEQYF	TGTGCCAGCAGCTTATTCAGGGACGAGCAGTACTTC